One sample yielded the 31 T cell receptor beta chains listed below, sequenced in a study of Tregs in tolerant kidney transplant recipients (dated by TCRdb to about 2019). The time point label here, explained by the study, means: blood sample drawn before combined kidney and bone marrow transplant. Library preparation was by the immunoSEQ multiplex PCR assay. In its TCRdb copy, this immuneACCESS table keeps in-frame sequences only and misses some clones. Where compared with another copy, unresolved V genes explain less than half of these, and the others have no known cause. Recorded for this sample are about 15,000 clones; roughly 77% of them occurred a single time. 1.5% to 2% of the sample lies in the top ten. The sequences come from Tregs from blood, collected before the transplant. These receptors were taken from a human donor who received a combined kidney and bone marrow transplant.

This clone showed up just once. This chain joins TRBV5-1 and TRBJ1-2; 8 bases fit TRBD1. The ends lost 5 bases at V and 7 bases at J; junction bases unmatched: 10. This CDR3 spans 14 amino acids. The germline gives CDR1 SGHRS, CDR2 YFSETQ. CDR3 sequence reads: CASRKDRGNVGYTF. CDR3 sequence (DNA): TGCGCCAGCAGGAAAGACAGGGGAAACGTTGGCTACACCTTC.

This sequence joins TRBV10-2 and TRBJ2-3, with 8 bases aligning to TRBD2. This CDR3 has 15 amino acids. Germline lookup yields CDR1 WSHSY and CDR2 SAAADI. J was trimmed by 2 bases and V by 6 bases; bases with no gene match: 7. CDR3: CASRSSGDPTDTQYF. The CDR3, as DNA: TGCGCCAGCAGGAGTAGCGGGGACCCCACAGATACGCAGTATTTT.

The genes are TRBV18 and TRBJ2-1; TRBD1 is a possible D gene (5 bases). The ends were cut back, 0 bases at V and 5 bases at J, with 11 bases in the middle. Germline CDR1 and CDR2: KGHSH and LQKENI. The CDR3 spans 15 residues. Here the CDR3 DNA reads TGTGCCAGCTCACCACCTGGGGCGCGGAACAATGAGCAGTTCTTC. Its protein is CASSPPGARNNEQFF.

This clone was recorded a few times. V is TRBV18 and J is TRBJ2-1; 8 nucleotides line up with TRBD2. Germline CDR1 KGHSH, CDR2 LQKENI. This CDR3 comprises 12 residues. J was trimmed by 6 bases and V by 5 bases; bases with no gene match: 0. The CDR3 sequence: CASSTSGNEQFF. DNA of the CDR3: TGTGCCAGCTCAACTAGCGGCAATGAGCAGTTCTTC.

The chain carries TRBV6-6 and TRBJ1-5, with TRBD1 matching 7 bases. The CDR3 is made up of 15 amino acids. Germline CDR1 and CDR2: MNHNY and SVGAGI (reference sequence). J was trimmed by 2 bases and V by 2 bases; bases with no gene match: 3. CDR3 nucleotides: TGTGCCAGCAGTTACAGGGGGCGCGGCAATCAGCCCCAGCATTTT. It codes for CASSYRGRGNQPQHF.

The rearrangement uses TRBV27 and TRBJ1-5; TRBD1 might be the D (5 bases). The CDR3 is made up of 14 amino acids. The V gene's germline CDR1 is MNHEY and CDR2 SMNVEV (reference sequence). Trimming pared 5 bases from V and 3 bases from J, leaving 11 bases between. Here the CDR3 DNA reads TGTGCCAGCAGTACTGGACAAAACAATCAGCCCCAGCATTTT. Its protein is CASSTGQNNQPQHF.

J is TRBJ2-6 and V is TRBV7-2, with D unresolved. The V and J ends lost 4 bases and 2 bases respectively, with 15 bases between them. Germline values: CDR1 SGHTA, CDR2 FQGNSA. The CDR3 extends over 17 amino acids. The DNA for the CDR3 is TGTGCCAGCAGCTCCCGCGTCGGGTTAACTGGGGCCAACGTCCTGACTTTC. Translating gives CASSSRVGLTGANVLTF.

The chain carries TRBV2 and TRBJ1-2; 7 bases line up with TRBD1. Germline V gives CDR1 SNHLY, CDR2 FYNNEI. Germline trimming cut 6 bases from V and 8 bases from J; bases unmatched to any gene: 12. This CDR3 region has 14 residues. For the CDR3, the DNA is TGTGCCAGCAGAGGCAGGGGGTTGCCTCGCGGCTACACCTTC. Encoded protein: CASRGRGLPRGYTF.

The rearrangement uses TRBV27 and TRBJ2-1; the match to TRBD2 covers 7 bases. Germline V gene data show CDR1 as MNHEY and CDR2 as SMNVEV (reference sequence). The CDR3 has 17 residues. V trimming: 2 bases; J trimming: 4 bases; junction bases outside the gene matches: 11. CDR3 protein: CASSLVWNSGPYNEQFF. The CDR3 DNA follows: TGTGCCAGCAGTTTAGTTTGGAATAGCGGGCCGTACAATGAGCAGTTCTTC.

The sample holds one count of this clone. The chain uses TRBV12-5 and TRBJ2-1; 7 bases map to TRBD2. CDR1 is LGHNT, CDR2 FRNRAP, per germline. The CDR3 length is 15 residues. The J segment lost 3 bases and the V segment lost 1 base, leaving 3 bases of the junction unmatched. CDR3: CASGLGEGYYNEQFF. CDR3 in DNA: TGTGCTAGTGGTTTGGGGGAGGGGTACTACAATGAGCAGTTCTTC.

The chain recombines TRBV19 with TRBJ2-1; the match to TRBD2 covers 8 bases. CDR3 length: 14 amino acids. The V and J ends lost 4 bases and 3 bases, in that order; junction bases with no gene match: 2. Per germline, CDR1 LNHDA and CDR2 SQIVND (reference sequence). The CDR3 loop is CASSKLAVYNEQFF. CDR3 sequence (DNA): TGTGCCAGTAGTAAACTAGCGGTCTACAATGAGCAGTTCTTC.

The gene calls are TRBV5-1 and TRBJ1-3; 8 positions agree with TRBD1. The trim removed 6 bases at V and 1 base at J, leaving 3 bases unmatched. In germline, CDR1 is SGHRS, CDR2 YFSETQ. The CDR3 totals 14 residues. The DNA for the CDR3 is TGCGCCAGCAAACAGGGGGGATCTGGAAACACCATATATTTT. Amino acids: CASKQGGSGNTIYF. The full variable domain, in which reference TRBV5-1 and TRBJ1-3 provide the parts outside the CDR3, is KAGVTQTPRYLIKTRGQQVTLSCSPISGHRSVSWYQQTPGQGLQFLFEYFSETQRNKGNFPGRFSGRQFSNSRSEMNVSTLELGDSALYLCASKQGGSGNTIYFGEGSWLTVV.

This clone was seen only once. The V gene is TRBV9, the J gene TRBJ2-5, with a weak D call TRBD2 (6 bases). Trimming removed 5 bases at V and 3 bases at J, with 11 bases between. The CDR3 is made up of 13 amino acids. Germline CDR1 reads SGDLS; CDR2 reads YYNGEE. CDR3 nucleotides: TGTGCCAGCAGTTGGGGGGTAAAAGAGACCCAGTACTTC. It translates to CASSWGVKETQYF.

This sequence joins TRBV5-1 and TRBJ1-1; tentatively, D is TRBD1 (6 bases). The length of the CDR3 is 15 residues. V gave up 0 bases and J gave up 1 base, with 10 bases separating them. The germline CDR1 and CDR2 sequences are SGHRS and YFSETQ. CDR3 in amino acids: CASSLASGENTEAFF. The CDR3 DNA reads TGCGCCAGCAGCTTGGCCTCAGGGGAGAACACTGAAGCTTTCTTT.

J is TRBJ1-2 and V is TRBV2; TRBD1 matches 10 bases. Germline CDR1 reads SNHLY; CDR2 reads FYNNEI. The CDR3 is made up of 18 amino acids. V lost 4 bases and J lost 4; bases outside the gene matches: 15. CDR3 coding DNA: TGTGCCAGCAGTGGGGGCCCCGGGACAGGGGTGGGAGTCTATGGCTACACCTTC. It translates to CASSGGPGTGVGVYGYTF.

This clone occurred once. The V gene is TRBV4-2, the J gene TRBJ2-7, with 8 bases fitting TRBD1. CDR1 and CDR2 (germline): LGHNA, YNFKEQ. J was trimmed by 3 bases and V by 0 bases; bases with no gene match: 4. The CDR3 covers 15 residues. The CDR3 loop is CASSQEGGQGYEQYF. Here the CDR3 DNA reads TGTGCCAGCAGCCAAGAAGGAGGACAGGGCTACGAGCAGTACTTC.

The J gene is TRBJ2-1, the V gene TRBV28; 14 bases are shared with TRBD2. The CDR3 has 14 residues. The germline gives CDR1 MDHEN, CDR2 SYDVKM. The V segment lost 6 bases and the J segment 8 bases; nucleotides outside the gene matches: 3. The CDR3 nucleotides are TGTGCCAGCAGGGGGACTAGCGGGAGCTATGAGCAGTTCTTC. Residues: CASRGTSGSYEQFF.

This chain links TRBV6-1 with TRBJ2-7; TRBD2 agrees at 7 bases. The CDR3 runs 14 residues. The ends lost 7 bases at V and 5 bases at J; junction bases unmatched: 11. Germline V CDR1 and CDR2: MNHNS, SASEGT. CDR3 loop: CASTKGRAGDEQYF. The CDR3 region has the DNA TGTGCCAGCACAAAGGGCAGGGCGGGGGACGAGCAGTACTTC.

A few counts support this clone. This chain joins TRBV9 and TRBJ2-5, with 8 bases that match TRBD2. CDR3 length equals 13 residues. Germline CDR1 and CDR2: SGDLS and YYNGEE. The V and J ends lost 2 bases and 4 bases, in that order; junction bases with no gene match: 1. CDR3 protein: CASSVTSGETQYF. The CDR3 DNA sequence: TGTGCCAGCAGCGTTACTAGCGGAGAGACCCAGTACTTC.

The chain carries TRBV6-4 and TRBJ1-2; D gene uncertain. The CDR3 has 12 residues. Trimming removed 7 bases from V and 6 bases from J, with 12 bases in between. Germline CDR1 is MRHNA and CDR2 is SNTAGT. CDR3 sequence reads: CASTYGEDGYTF. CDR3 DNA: TGTGCCAGCACCTACGGGGAGGATGGCTACACCTTC.

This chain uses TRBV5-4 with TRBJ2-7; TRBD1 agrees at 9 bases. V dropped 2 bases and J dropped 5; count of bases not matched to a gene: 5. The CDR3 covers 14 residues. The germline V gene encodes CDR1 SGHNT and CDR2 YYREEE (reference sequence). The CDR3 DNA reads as TGTGCCAGCAGCTTACCGGGACAGGGCCACGAGCAGTACTTC. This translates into CASSLPGQGHEQYF.

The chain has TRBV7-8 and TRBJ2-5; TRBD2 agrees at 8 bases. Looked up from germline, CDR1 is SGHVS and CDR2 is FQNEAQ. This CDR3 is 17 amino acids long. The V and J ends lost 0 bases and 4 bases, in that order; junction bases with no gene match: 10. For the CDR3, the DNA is TGTGCCAGCAGCTTAGCGGTAGCCAGCGGGAGCTTAGAGACCCAGTACTTC. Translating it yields CASSLAVASGSLETQYF.

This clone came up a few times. CDR3 nucleotides: TGTGCCTGGAGTGTAGGGGGAAGGGGTGGCTACACCTTC. Protein sequence: CAWSVGGRGGYTF. This chain links TRBV30 with TRBJ1-2; perhaps TRBD1 as D (6 bases). Germline V CDR1 and CDR2: GTSNPN, SVGIG (reference sequence). The CDR3 is 13 residues long. V lost 0 bases, J lost 7 bases, and 12 bases lay in between.

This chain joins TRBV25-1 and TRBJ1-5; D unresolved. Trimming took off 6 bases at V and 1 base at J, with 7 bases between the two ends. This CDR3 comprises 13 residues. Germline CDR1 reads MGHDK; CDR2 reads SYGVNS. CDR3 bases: TGTGCCAGCAGCGGCGGAAGCAATCAGCCCCAGCATTTT. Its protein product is CASSGGSNQPQHF.

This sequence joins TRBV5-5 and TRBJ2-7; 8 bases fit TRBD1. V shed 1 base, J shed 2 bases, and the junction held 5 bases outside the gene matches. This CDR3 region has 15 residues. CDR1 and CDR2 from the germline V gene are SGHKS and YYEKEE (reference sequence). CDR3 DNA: TGTGCCAGCAGCTTGACCGGACAGGGTACCTACGAGCAGTACTTC. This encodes CASSLTGQGTYEQYF.

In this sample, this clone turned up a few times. CDR3 DNA: TGTGCCAGGCGCTCCTCTGGAAACACCATATATTTT. Protein: CARRSSGNTIYF. The genes are TRBV4-2 and TRBJ1-3, with D uncertain. Per germline, CDR1 LGHNA and CDR2 YNFKEQ. Trimming removed 9 bases at V and 0 bases at J, with 6 bases between. There are 12 residues in the CDR3.

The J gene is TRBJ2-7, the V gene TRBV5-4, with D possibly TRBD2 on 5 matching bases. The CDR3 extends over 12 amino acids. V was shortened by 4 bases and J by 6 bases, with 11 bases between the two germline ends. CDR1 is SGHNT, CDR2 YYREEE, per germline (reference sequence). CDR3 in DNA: TGTGCCAGCAGCCCCCCCCGGGGCGAGCAGTACTTC. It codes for CASSPPRGEQYF.

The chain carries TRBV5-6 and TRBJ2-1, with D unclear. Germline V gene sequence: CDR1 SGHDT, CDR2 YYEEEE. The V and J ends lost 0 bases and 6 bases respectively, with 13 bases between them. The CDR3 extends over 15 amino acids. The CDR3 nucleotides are TGTGCCAGCAGCTTGGGCCTTAGAACGTTCAATGAGCAGTTCTTC. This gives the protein CASSLGLRTFNEQFF.

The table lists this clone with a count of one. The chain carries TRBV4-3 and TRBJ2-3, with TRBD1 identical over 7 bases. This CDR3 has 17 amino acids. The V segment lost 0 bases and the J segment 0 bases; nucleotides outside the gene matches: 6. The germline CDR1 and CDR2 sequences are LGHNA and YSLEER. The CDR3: CASSQDHGTASTDTQYF. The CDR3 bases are TGCGCCAGCAGCCAAGATCACGGGACAGCTAGCACAGATACGCAGTATTTT.

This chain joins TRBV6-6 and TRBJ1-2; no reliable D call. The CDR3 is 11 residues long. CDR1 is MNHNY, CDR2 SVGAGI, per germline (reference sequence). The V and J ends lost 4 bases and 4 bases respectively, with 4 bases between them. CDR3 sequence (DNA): TGTGCCAGCAGTTCTTTCTATGGCTACACCTTC. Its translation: CASSSFYGYTF.

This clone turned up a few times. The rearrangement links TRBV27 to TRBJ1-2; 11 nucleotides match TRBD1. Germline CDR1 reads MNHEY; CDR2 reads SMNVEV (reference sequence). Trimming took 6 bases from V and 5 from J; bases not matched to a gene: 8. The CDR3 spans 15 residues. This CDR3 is CASRGQGGLGYGYTF. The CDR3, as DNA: TGTGCCAGCAGGGGACAGGGGGGTTTAGGTTATGGCTACACCTTC.